This TCR beta chain was sequenced during a study of blood T cell repertoires in COVID-19. At the level of the study: Acute and convalescent COVID-19 samples came from the United States, Italy and Spain. PBMCs, B-cell-depleted T cells, or T cells were the source of the cDNA or gDNA that made up the material.

Source study methods: The authors estimated nucleated cell counts from reference gene primer amplification. Produced via immunoSEQ multiplex PCR; TCRdb's table is partial and in-frame only. V, J and clone size were drawn from that table, and D and trimming were deduced from the DNA. The sample has some 40,000 clones; about four fifths are singletons. Trimming shortened V by 5 bases and J by 4 bases, and 14 bases separated the two germline ends. Germline CDR1 and CDR2: MNHNY and SVGAGI (reference sequence). This CDR3 is built from 14 residues. The chain employs TRBV6-6 and TRBJ1-2; the D gene is possibly TRBD1 (5 bases). This TCR was recovered from a human donor in a cohort sampled during active COVID-19. Sequencing used peripheral blood. DNA for the CDR3: TGTGCCAGCAGTCCCAATTCAGGGTCCTATGGCTACACCTTC. Translated, it gives CASSPNSGSYGYTF.